The T cell receptor (beta chain) under discussion was sequenced for a study of graft-versus-host responses after intestinal transplantation. As for the study in general: Grafts that recipients had were multivisceral, liver-intestinal, or isolated intestinal transplants. Findings and caveats of the study: Circulating GvH clone levels at their peak were associated with HvG declines (early post-transplant).

This clone was recorded once. What it binds is unknown. Profiling relied on immunoSEQ multiplex PCR, and the TCRdb table lists in-frame clones only, not all of them. The sample records tens of thousands of clones, over 80% being singletons. The clonotype was recovered from a human donor who received an intestinal transplant. The material sequenced was unstimulated CD4+ T cells sorted from spleen or lymph node cells, taken before intestinal transplant.

In DNA form, the CDR3 reads TGTGCCAGCAGTGAACAGGGGAGCACAGATACGCAGTATTTT. Its protein is CASSEQGSTDTQYF. The chain is built from TRBV6-1 and TRBJ2-3; possible D gene TRBD1, 6 bases. This CDR3 contains 14 residues. V was trimmed by 2 bases and J by 0 bases, leaving 6 bases between them. Germline assignment: CDR1 MNHNS and CDR2 SASEGT.